This T cell receptor beta chain comes out of a study of regulatory T cells in long-lasting Graves disease. This clonotype was seen at least ten times. V lost 7 bases to trimming and J lost 0 bases; unmatched junction nucleotides: 2. This CDR3 region has 13 residues. Germline V gene sequence: CDR1 MNHNS, CDR2 SASEGT. Combining iRepertoire HTBI primers with Arm-PCR of CDR3 regions, the authors built TCR beta libraries. TCRdb analysed the multiplex PCR reads with MiXCR anew, one entry per CDR3 protein. The sample lists roughly 560,000 distinct CDR3 sequences, around 11% occurring once. The sample's time point: newly diagnosed GD, antithyroid drugs for less than 3 months. The authors made the TCR library using RNA they extracted from PBMCs. These data are also associated with another study on T cells in Graves' hyperthyroidism and ophthalmopathy.

The material sequenced was peripheral blood mononuclear cells (PBMCs), taken at new diagnosis, from a patient treated with antithyroid drugs. The receptor was derived from a woman younger than 45 with Graves disease. The rearrangement uses TRBV6-1 and TRBJ2-7; 8 nucleotides agree with TRBD1. CDR3 DNA: TGTGCCAGCAAGACAGGGGCCTCCTACGAGCAGTACTTC. Protein product: CASKTGASYEQYF.